This is a list of T cell receptor beta chains from one sample in a study of identifying expanded T cells in peripheral blood. Sequenced by immunoSEQ multiplex PCR; TCRdb stores in-frame clones only, minus some. This repertoire shows around 120,000 clones, roughly 84% found once; its top ten account for 3.3%. The sample consisted of blood. Receptors originate from a person between 18 and 75 years old in good health. Each CDR3 is given with its conserved first and last residue. D genes are given only for firm matches. Rows give clone size only sometimes, using once, few, many, or a class for an expanded clone.

v_gene	j_gene	len	d_gene	abundance	CDR3aa	CDR3nt
TRBV4-3	TRBJ2-1	16	TRBD2	.	CASSQELAGGTGEQFF	TGCGCCAGCAGCCAAGAACTAGCGGGGGGTACGGGTGAGCAGTTCTTC
TRBV9	TRBJ2-5	14	TRBD1	.	CASSVGGGLETQYF	TGTGCCAGCAGCGTAGGAGGGGGCCTGGAGACCCAGTACTTC
TRBV14	TRBJ2-1	15	TRBD2	few	CASSHWTRLGNEQFF	TGTGCCAGCAGCCATTGGACTAGACTGGGCAATGAGCAGTTCTTC
TRBV6-1	TRBJ1-5	16	.	.	CASSDLGDPLNQPQHF	TGTGCCAGCAGTGACCTAGGGGACCCTTTAAATCAGCCCCAGCATTTT
TRBV4-1	TRBJ1-4	18	.	.	CASSQVLGAVDSNEKLFF	TGCGCCAGCAGCCAAGTCCTAGGGGCAGTTGATTCTAATGAAAAACTGTTTTTT
TRBV27	TRBJ2-5	15	TRBD2	once	CASSPQPGLAETQYF	TGTGCCAGCAGTCCTCAACCGGGACTAGCGGAGACCCAGTACTTC
TRBV18	TRBJ1-1	14	.	.	CASSPQGMNTEAFF	TGTGCCAGCTCACCTCAGGGTATGAACACTGAAGCTTTCTTT
TRBV11-3	TRBJ2-1	14	.	few	CASSHSGPNNEQFF	TGTGCCAGCAGCCACTCCGGGCCCAACAATGAGCAGTTCTTC
TRBV19	TRBJ1-1	14	.	.	CASRGGHKNTEAFF	TGTGCCAGTAGGGGGGGACACAAGAACACTGAAGCTTTCTTT
TRBV11-2	TRBJ2-5	15	.	.	CASSGLGLGQETQYF	TGTGCCAGCAGCGGGCTGGGACTGGGACAAGAGACCCAGTACTTC
TRBV6-5	TRBJ1-3	13	.	once	CASRTNGRNTIYF	TGTGCCAGCAGAACGAACGGAAGAAACACCATATATTTT
TRBV6-1	TRBJ2-1	14	.	.	CASSEAGAGNEQFF	TGTGCCAGCAGTGAAGCAGGCGCGGGAAATGAGCAGTTCTTC
TRBV7-8	TRBJ1-1	13	TRBD1	.	CASSLARTGEAFF	TGTGCCAGCAGCTTAGCGCGGACAGGGGAAGCTTTCTTT
TRBV5-5	TRBJ1-1	15	.	.	CASSDVWGLNTEAFF	TGTGCCAGCAGCGATGTTTGGGGACTGAACACTGAAGCTTTCTTT
TRBV6-5	TRBJ1-1	11	.	.	CASSYSGEAFF	TGTGCCAGCAGTTATTCCGGAGAAGCTTTCTTT
TRBV4-3	TRBJ1-2	15	TRBD1	once	CASSQPGQGFPGYTF	TGCGCCAGCAGCCAGCCGGGACAGGGGTTCCCTGGCTACACCTTC
TRBV7-2	TRBJ1-2	13	.	.	CASSLGANYGYTF	TGTGCCAGCAGCTTGGGAGCTAACTATGGCTACACCTTC
TRBV7-6	TRBJ2-1	14	TRBD1	.	CASRTGRTSNEQFF	TGTGCCAGTCGGACAGGCAGGACCTCTAATGAGCAGTTCTTC
TRBV5-1	TRBJ2-7	18	.	.	CASSLIGQVGGIPYEQYF	TGCGCCAGCAGCTTGATAGGCCAAGTAGGGGGGATTCCCTACGAGCAGTACTTC
TRBV19	TRBJ1-5	15	TRBD1	few	CASSYTGQGDQPQHF	TGTGCCAGTAGTTACACCGGACAGGGAGATCAGCCCCAGCATTTT
TRBV30	TRBJ2-2	14	.	.	CAWSKGSNTGELFF	TGTGCCTGGAGTAAGGGATCGAACACCGGGGAGCTGTTTTTT
TRBV6-5	TRBJ1-5	15	.	once	CASSYEGRDNQPQHF	TGTGCCAGCAGTTACGAAGGCCGAGACAATCAGCCCCAGCATTTT
TRBV30	TRBJ2-5	14	.	.	CAWSSLTVQETQYF	TGTGCCTGGAGTTCTTTGACAGTACAAGAGACCCAGTACTTC
TRBV27	TRBJ1-1	14	.	.	CASSLSVGTPEAFF	TGTGCCAGCAGTTTATCGGTGGGGACTCCTGAAGCTTTCTTT
TRBV6-1	TRBJ2-7	15	.	few	CATTAPGTSSWEQYF	TGTGCCACTACTGCGCCCGGGACCTCATCTTGGGAGCAGTACTTC
TRBV2	TRBJ1-1	13	.	.	CASGGGMGTEAFF	TGTGCCAGCGGAGGGGGAATGGGTACTGAAGCTTTCTTT
TRBV2	TRBJ1-4	14	.	.	CASSSNGGNEKLFF	TGTGCCAGCAGTAGTAACGGCGGGAATGAAAAACTGTTTTTT
TRBV30	TRBJ1-1	14	.	many	CAWRPGLRNTEAFF	TGTGCCTGGAGACCGGGACTGAGGAACACTGAAGCTTTCTTT
TRBV7-2	TRBJ2-5	12	.	few	CASSLDRETQYF	TGTGCCAGCAGCTTAGATAGGGAGACCCAGTACTTC
TRBV19	TRBJ1-5	18	TRBD1	.	CASSISGGTGARNRPQHF	TGTGCCAGTAGTATATCCGGAGGTACAGGGGCCCGAAATAGGCCCCAGCATTTT
TRBV9	TRBJ2-7	15	.	.	CASSQSSGGGYEQYF	TGTGCCAGCAGCCAAAGCTCTGGGGGTGGATACGAGCAGTACTTC
TRBV23-1	TRBJ2-3	13	TRBD1	.	CASSLGQQDTQYF	TGCGCCAGCAGTTTGGGACAGCAAGATACGCAGTATTTT
TRBV27	TRBJ1-1	13	.	.	CASSFPGSTEAFF	TGTGCCAGCAGTTTCCCGGGGAGCACTGAAGCTTTCTTT
TRBV9	TRBJ2-3	14	.	.	CASSVEGSPDTQYF	TGTGCCAGCAGCGTAGAGGGGTCCCCAGATACGCAGTATTTT
TRBV30	TRBJ1-2	15	.	once	CAWSVNVWSNYGYTF	TGTGCCTGGAGTGTAAATGTATGGTCTAACTATGGCTACACCTTC
TRBV29-1	TRBJ1-1	12	.	.	CSAGQPNTEAFF	TGCAGCGCGGGACAACCGAACACTGAAGCTTTCTTT
TRBV9	TRBJ1-3	14	.	.	CASSLGGAGNTIYF	TGTGCCAGCAGCTTGGGGGGGGCTGGAAACACCATATATTTT
TRBV7-2	TRBJ1-1	13	.	.	CASSFADLTEAFF	TGTGCCAGCAGCTTCGCAGATCTCACTGAAGCTTTCTTT
TRBV2	TRBJ1-6	16	.	.	CASSELLGMSADPLHF	TGTGCCAGCAGTGAATTATTGGGGATGAGCGCGGATCCCCTCCACTTT
TRBV18	TRBJ2-1	14	.	.	CASSPPASDNEQFF	TGTGCCAGCTCACCACCGGCTAGCGACAATGAGCAGTTCTTC
TRBV15	TRBJ2-5	14	.	.	CATSRDIGQETQYF	TGTGCCACCAGCAGAGATATAGGGCAAGAGACCCAGTACTTC
TRBV5-6	TRBJ2-7	13	TRBD1	once	CASTLGTDYEQYF	TGTGCCAGCACCCTGGGGACAGACTACGAGCAGTACTTC
TRBV19	TRBJ1-4	18	.	.	CASSMGLLRRATNEKLFF	TGTGCCAGTAGTATGGGGTTGTTAAGACGGGCAACTAATGAAAAACTGTTTTTT
TRBV7-6	TRBJ2-7	16	.	once	CASSLGGQGSSYEQYF	TGTGCCAGCAGCTTAGGTGGGCAGGGGAGCTCCTACGAGCAGTACTTC
TRBV28	TRBJ1-1	13	TRBD1	.	CAIQGQINTEAFF	TGTGCCATACAGGGACAGATTAACACTGAAGCTTTCTTT
TRBV6-6	TRBJ1-2	14	.	once	CASNQASLNYGYTF	TGTGCCAGCAACCAGGCAAGTCTGAACTATGGCTACACCTTC
TRBV6-5	TRBJ1-3	15	.	.	CASSLGPAGRNTIYF	TGTGCCAGCAGTCTAGGCCCGGCAGGGAGGAACACCATATATTTT
TRBV5-6	TRBJ1-1	18	.	.	CASSLGQMRYKMNTEAFF	TGTGCCAGCAGCTTGGGGCAGATGCGATATAAAATGAACACTGAAGCTTTCTTT
TRBV6-5	TRBJ1-1	13	.	once	CASKGSSRTEAFF	TGTGCCAGCAAAGGGAGCTCTCGGACTGAAGCTTTCTTT
TRBV25-1	TRBJ2-1	14	TRBD1	.	CASMERDRFDEQFF	TGTGCCAGCATGGAGAGGGACAGGTTCGATGAGCAGTTCTTC
TRBV2	TRBJ1-3	13	.	.	CASSVSSGNTIYF	TGTGCCAGCAGCGTGAGCTCTGGAAACACCATATATTTT
TRBV10-1	TRBJ1-2	13	.	.	CASSFDRNYGYTF	TGCGCCAGCAGTTTCGACAGAAACTATGGCTACACCTTC